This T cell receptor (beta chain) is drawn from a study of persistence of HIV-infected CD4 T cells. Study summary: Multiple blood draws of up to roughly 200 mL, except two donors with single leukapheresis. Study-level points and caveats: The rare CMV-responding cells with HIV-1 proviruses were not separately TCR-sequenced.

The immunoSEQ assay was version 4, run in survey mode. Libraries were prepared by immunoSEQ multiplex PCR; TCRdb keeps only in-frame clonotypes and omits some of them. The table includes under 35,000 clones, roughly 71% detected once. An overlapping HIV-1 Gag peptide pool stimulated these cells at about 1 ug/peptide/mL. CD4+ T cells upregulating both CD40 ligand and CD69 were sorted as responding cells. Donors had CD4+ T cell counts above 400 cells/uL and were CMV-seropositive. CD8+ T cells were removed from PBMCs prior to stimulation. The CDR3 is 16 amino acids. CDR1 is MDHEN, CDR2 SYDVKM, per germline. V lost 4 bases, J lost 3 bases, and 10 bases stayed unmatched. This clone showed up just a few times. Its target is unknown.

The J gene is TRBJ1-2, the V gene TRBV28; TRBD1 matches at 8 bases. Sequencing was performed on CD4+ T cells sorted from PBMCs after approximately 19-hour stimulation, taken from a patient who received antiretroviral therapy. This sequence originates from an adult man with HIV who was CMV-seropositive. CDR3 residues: CASSSPGTGSYYGYTF. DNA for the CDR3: TGTGCCAGCAGTTCTCCCGGGACAGGATCTTACTATGGCTACACCTTC.